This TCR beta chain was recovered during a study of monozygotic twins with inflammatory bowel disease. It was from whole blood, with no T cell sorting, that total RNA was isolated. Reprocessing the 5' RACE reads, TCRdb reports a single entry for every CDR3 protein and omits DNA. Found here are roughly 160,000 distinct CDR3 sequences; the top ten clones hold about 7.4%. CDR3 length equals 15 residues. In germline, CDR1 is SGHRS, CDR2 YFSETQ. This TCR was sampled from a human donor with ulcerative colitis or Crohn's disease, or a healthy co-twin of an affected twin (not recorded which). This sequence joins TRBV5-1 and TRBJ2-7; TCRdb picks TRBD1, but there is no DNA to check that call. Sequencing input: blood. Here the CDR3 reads CASSLTGVGIYEQYF.